These T cell receptor beta chains were read from a single sample in a study of cytomegalovirus exposure and HLA in healthy donors. Data came from immunoSEQ multiplex PCR; TCRdb stores just in-frame clones and leaves some out. This table lists 45,000 to 60,000 clones. Sequencing used PBMCs. These receptors came from a woman aged 40 to 50 in good health and CMV-seronegative. Both conserved end residues are part of each CDR3. The order of the fields is D gene, V gene, J gene, CDR3 protein, CDR3 DNA. The D gene is left open where the match is weak.

D gene: TRBD1; V gene: TRBV10-3; J gene: TRBJ1-5; CDR3 protein: CAIRADRGHQPQHF; CDR3 DNA: TGTGCCATCAGAGCTGACAGGGGCCATCAGCCCCAGCATTTT
D gene: NA; V gene: TRBV6-6; J gene: TRBJ1-5; CDR3 protein: CASSPGFEASNQPQHF; CDR3 DNA: TGTGCCAGCAGTCCAGGGTTTGAAGCTAGCAATCAGCCCCAGCATTTT
D gene: NA; V gene: TRBV6-1; J gene: TRBJ1-3; CDR3 protein: CASRMSSGNTIYF; CDR3 DNA: TGTGCCAGCAGGATGAGCTCTGGAAACACCATATATTTT
D gene: TRBD2; V gene: TRBV18; J gene: TRBJ2-1; CDR3 protein: CASSPSGRGYNEQFF; CDR3 DNA: TGTGCCAGCTCCCCTAGCGGGAGGGGTTACAATGAGCAGTTCTTC
D gene: TRBD2; V gene: TRBV18; J gene: TRBJ2-7; CDR3 protein: CASSLGLAGEQEQYF; CDR3 DNA: TGTGCCAGCTCACTGGGACTAGCGGGAGAACAAGAGCAGTACTTC
D gene: NA; V gene: TRBV6-5; J gene: TRBJ1-1; CDR3 protein: CASSRLNTEAFF; CDR3 DNA: TGTGCCAGCAGCAGATTGAACACTGAAGCTTTCTTT
D gene: TRBD2; V gene: TRBV7-2; J gene: TRBJ2-7; CDR3 protein: CASSLGAGDSYEQYF; CDR3 DNA: TGTGCCAGCAGCTTAGGTGCGGGAGACTCCTACGAGCAGTACTTC
D gene: TRBD2; V gene: TRBV6-1; J gene: TRBJ2-4; CDR3 protein: CASSEPSGSAKNIQYF; CDR3 DNA: TGTGCCAGCAGTGAACCTAGCGGGAGTGCCAAAAACATTCAGTACTTC
D gene: TRBD2; V gene: TRBV19; J gene: TRBJ2-7; CDR3 protein: CASSDVSGSPTYEQYF; CDR3 DNA: TGTGCCAGTAGTGACGTTAGCGGGAGCCCTACCTACGAGCAGTACTTC
D gene: TRBD1; V gene: TRBV6-6; J gene: TRBJ2-7; CDR3 protein: CASFRTGGYEQYF; CDR3 DNA: TGTGCCAGCTTCAGGACAGGGGGCTACGAGCAGTACTTC
D gene: NA; V gene: TRBV6-6; J gene: TRBJ2-7; CDR3 protein: CASSASGSYEQYF; CDR3 DNA: TGTGCCAGCAGCGCCTCGGGGTCCTACGAGCAGTACTTC